The source of this T cell receptor (beta chain) is a study of Ad26.COV2.S vaccination and SARS-CoV-2 variants. The study's findings and limits: Researchers reported similar non-spike TCR breadth in vaccine and placebo recipients.

The V segment lost 4 bases and the J segment 7 bases; nucleotides outside the gene matches: 16. The CDR3 totals 17 residues. CDR1 is SEHNR, CDR2 FQNEAQ, per germline (reference sequence). Documented treatment: over 15 received Ad26.COV2.S at low or high dose, single or two shots; 5 received placebo; per-sample allocation not given. After the first vaccine or placebo injection, samples were drawn on day 63. Built on an Ad26 vector, the vaccine expressed Wuhan-strain SARS-CoV-2 spike. In the case of this clone: Antigen specificity is unknown.

The method was immunoSEQ multiplex PCR; TCRdb's version includes in-frame clones alone and lacks a portion of them. The table records hundreds of thousands of clones, around 87% of them present only once. The rearrangement uses TRBV7-9 and TRBJ1-2; 9 bases align to TRBD1. The specimen comprised peripheral blood, sampled in a trial of Ad26.COV2.S vaccine versus placebo. The sequence derives from a person aged 18-60 years who received the Ad26.COV2.S COVID-19 vaccine or a placebo. The CDR3 here is CASSSAGTGLIGRGYTF. The CDR3 region has the DNA TGTGCCAGCAGCTCGGCCGGGACAGGGCTTATTGGTCGTGGCTACACCTTC.